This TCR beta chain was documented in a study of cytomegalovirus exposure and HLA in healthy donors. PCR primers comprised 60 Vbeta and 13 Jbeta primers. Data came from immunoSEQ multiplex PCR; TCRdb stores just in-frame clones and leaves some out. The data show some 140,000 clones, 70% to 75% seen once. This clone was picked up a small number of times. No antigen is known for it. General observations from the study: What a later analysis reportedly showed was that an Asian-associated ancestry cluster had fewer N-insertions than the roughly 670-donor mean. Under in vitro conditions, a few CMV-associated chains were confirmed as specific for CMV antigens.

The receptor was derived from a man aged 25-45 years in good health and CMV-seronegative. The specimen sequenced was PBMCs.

CDR3 nucleotides: TGTGCCAGTACACCCGGCTCAGGCGGGACCCCGGCCCACAATGAGCAGTTCTTC. Residues: CASTPGSGGTPAHNEQFF. The chain uses TRBV19 and TRBJ2-1, with D possibly matching TRBD2 (6 bases). Trimming removed 7 bases from V and 5 bases from J, with 27 bases in between. Per the germline V gene, CDR1 is LNHDA and CDR2 is SQIVND (reference sequence). The CDR3 runs to 18 residues.